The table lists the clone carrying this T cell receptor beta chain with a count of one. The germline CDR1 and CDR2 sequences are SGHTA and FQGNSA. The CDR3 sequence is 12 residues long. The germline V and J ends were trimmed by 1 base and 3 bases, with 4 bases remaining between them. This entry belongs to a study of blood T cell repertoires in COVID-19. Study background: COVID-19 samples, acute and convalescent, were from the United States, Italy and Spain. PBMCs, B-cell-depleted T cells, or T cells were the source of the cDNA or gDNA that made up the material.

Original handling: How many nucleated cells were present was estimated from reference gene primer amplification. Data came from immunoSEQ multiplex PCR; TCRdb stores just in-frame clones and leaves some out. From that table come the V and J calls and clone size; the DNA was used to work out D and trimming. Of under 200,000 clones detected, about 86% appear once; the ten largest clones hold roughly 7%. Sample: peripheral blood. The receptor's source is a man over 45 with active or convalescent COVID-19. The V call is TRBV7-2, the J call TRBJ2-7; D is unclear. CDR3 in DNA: TGTGCCAGCAGCTTAGTCCTCTACGAGCAGTACTTC. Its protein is CASSLVLYEQYF.